This TCR beta chain was found in a study of blood T cell repertoires in COVID-19. Germline lookup yields CDR1 KGHDR and CDR2 SFDVKD. V dropped 6 bases and J dropped 6 bases, with 20 bases sitting between them. The CDR3 loop spans 16 amino acids. Sequencing used immunoSEQ multiplex PCR; TCRdb keeps in-frame clones, though not all of them. Here the sample spans roughly 300,000 clones, just under 90% being singletons. This receptor was taken from a woman in her 30s with COVID-19, enrolled during active disease. The chain links TRBV24-1 to TRBJ2-1; tentative D call: TRBD1 (7 bases). The specimen was peripheral blood. The DNA of the CDR3 is TGTGCCACCAGTCCCAAGGGGGCAGGGGGGCTCAATGAGCAGTTCTTC. The encoded protein is CATSPKGAGGLNEQFF.